The source of this TCR beta chain is a study of technical replicates of blood from several donors. Assay used: immunoSEQ multiplex PCR; TCRdb lists only in-frame clones, some missing. The table lists tens of thousands of clones, approximately 94% of them singletons. Germline-derived CDR1 and CDR2 are MNHNS and SASEGT. Trimming at V came to 7 bases and at J to 5 bases, leaving 8 bases not matched to a gene. The CDR3 totals 15 residues. This TCR was recovered from a human donor in good health. The source material was T cells isolated from PBMCs. V usage is TRBV6-1 and J usage is TRBJ2-1; 10 bases match TRBD1. CDR3 coding DNA: TGTGCCAGCACCCTGCCCGGGACAGGGGACAATGAGCAGTTCTTC. This gives the protein CASTLPGTGDNEQFF.